The 11 T cell receptor beta chains in this list originate from one sample, sequenced in a study of blood T cell repertoires in COVID-19 (TCRdb year 2020). The library relied on the immunoSEQ multiplex PCR assay. This is the immuneACCESS table as TCRdb keeps it, with only in-frame sequences that have V and J called. A part of the clones is gone; compared with another copy, unresolved V genes explain less than half, and the rest is unexplained. The sample table records roughly 400,000 clones; 88% of these occur just once. The ten largest clones capture 1.4% of the sample. The sequenced sample consisted of PBMCs or T cells enriched from blood (not recorded which). The receptor set was obtained from a woman younger than 35 who had been exposed to COVID-19.

This clone appeared a single time. This chain links TRBV19 with TRBJ1-2; TRBD1 aligns across 10 bases. The CDR3 spans 16 residues. CDR1 is LNHDA, CDR2 SQIVND, per germline (reference sequence). V lost 4 bases, J lost 6 bases, and 11 bases stayed unmatched. This CDR3 is CASSTKPGTGAHGYTF. For the CDR3, the DNA is TGTGCCAGTAGTACGAAGCCCGGGACAGGGGCCCATGGCTACACCTTC.

This chain uses TRBV18 with TRBJ2-2; D is perhaps TRBD2 (6 bases). V was trimmed by 1 base and J by 1 base, leaving 16 bases between them. The CDR3 runs 18 residues. CDR1 is KGHSH, CDR2 LQKENI, per germline. CDR3: CASSPRLARAGNTGELFF. The CDR3 coding sequence is TGTGCCAGCTCACCACGGCTCGCGAGAGCGGGGAACACCGGGGAGCTGTTTTTT.

DNA of the CDR3: TGTGCCAGCAGCCAGGCGTATGACAGGGAGAACGAGCAGTACTTC. Protein product: CASSQAYDRENEQYF. The chain joins TRBV13 to TRBJ2-7, with TRBD1 matching 7 bases. The CDR3 runs 15 residues. Losses at the gene ends were 5 bases for V and 5 bases for J; bases not matched to a gene: 12. Looked up from germline, CDR1 is PRHDT and CDR2 is FYEKMQ (reference sequence).

The gene calls are TRBV28 and TRBJ1-2; no firm D call. The CDR3 runs 15 residues. Trimming removed 5 bases from V and 3 bases from J, with 16 bases in between. Germline CDR1 and CDR2: MDHEN and SYDVKM. The CDR3 DNA sequence: TGTGCCAGCAGTGCGCTACAGAGTCCTCACTATGGCTACACCTTC. It is translated as CASSALQSPHYGYTF.

The V and J genes are TRBV10-3 and TRBJ2-1; TRBD2 aligns across 12 bases. This CDR3 is built from 16 residues. The germline V gene encodes CDR1 ENHRY and CDR2 SYGVKD. The CDR3 spells CAAGGSTSGSFNEQFF. Written as DNA, the CDR3 is TGTGCGGCCGGGGGATCGACTAGCGGGAGCTTCAATGAGCAGTTCTTC.

This chain links TRBV7-3 with TRBJ1-2; D is ambiguous. Germline V gene sequence: CDR1 SGHTA, CDR2 FQGTGA. The germline V and J ends were trimmed by 5 bases and 7 bases, with 23 bases remaining between them. CDR3 length equals 16 residues. CDR3 loop: CASSTTSGPPAPGYTF. The CDR3 DNA sequence: TGTGCCAGCAGCACCACCAGCGGACCCCCTGCGCCTGGCTACACCTTC.

The genes are TRBV7-2 and TRBJ2-5; D not certain. CDR1 and CDR2 from the germline V gene are SGHTA and FQGNSA. The length of the CDR3 is 13 residues. The V end was cut by 4 bases, the J end by 5 bases, with 11 bases between. CDR3 amino acids: CASSSSLMETQYF. DNA for the CDR3: TGTGCCAGCAGCTCTTCACTAATGGAGACCCAGTACTTC.

This rearrangement joins TRBV7-6 to TRBJ2-1; 9 positions match TRBD2. The CDR3 has 14 amino acids. After removal of 3 bases from V and 5 bases from J, the junction contained 2 bases not matched to a gene. From germline, CDR1 is SGHVS and CDR2 FNYEAQ. The CDR3 loop is CASSFAGGDNEQFF. The CDR3, as DNA: TGTGCCAGCAGCTTTGCGGGAGGGGACAATGAGCAGTTCTTC. Complete variable domain (other parts from reference TRBV7-6 and TRBJ2-1): GAGVSQSPRYKVTKRGQDVALRCDPISGHVSLYWYRQALGQGPEFLTYFNYEAQQDKSGLPNDRFSAERPEGSISTLTIQRTEQRDSAMYRCASSFAGGDNEQFFGPGTRLTVL.

The V call is TRBV7-6, the J call TRBJ2-5; TRBD2 matches 7 bases. This CDR3 contains 15 residues. Losses at the gene ends were 3 bases for V and 2 bases for J; bases not matched to a gene: 6. Germline assignment: CDR1 SGHVS and CDR2 FNYEAQ. Here the CDR3 DNA reads TGTGCCAGCAGCTTGCAGTCGGGGGGTCAAGAGACCCAGTACTTC. This encodes CASSLQSGGQETQYF.

This rearrangement joins TRBV4-1 to TRBJ1-5; tentative D call: TRBD1 (6 bases). The CDR3 has 16 residues. From germline, CDR1 is MGHRA and CDR2 YSYEKL. The V gene lost 1 base and the J gene lost 4 bases, with 14 bases spanning the gap. The CDR3 DNA reads as TGCGCCAGCAGCCAAGTGGTGGGACAAATAAATCAGCCCCAGCATTTT. Translation gives CASSQVVGQINQPQHF.

This clone is a singleton in its sample. V usage is TRBV14 and J usage is TRBJ1-3; D is unresolved. This CDR3 spans 16 amino acids. The germline V gene has CDR1 SGHDN and CDR2 FVKESK. Trimming shortened V by 1 base and J by 0 bases, and 10 bases separated the two germline ends. In DNA, the CDR3 is TGTGCCAGCAGCCAAGTTGCAGGCAGCTCTGGAAACACCATATATTTT. As protein: CASSQVAGSSGNTIYF.